Included here is one T cell receptor beta chain sequence, with context. Antigen unknown. Germline V gene sequence: CDR1 SGHRS, CDR2 YFSETQ. The CDR3 is 15 amino acids. The junction had 2 bases not matched to a gene; V was cut back by 0 bases and J by 2 bases. Lesional scalp punch biopsies and peripheral blood were collected from alopecia areata patients. The data belong to a study of CD8+ T cells in alopecia areata. Study-wide results and caveats: Lesional scalp, especially alopecia totalis/universalis, showed higher clonality than normal scalp. Patients displayed less clarity in TCR sharing than mice, a finding possibly related to HLA. When scalp samples are sequenced, resident alphabeta T cells of normal skin are also captured.

Extracted from the samples, RNA was reverse transcribed into cDNA to serve as the sequencing template. The assay was immunoSEQ multiplex PCR, and TCRdb's table has in-frame clones only and misses some. The sample consists of some 120,000 clones, 40% to 55% of them appearing once. The V and J genes are TRBV5-1 and TRBJ2-1; the match to TRBD2 covers 7 bases. The material sequenced was NKG2D-low CD8+ T cells sorted from blood. This clonotype was obtained from a human donor with alopecia areata. CDR3 residues: CASSLGGGTYNEQFF. The DNA of the CDR3 is TGCGCCAGCAGCTTGGGCGGGGGAACCTACAATGAGCAGTTCTTC.